This T cell receptor beta chain was documented in a study of OX40 agonist ivuxolimab in advanced cancers. Sequencing used immunoSEQ multiplex PCR; TCRdb keeps in-frame clones, though not all of them. The table has tens of thousands of clones, approximately 85% seen once; the top ten hold about 3.2%. The sequence was obtained from an adult with an advanced solid tumor such as melanoma, head and neck, liver or kidney cancer. Material: CD4+ or CD8+ T cells sorted from blood, obtained in a trial of the OX40 agonist ivuxolimab.

CDR3 sequence: CAWEMGREQFF. In nucleotides, the CDR3 is TGTGCCTGGGAGATGGGGAGGGAGCAGTTCTTC. This chain joins TRBV30 and TRBJ2-1; D may be TRBD2 (6 bases). Germline V lookup: CDR1 GTSNPN, CDR2 SVGIG (reference sequence). V was clipped by 5 bases and J by 10 bases, with 12 bases between them. This CDR3 region has 11 residues.